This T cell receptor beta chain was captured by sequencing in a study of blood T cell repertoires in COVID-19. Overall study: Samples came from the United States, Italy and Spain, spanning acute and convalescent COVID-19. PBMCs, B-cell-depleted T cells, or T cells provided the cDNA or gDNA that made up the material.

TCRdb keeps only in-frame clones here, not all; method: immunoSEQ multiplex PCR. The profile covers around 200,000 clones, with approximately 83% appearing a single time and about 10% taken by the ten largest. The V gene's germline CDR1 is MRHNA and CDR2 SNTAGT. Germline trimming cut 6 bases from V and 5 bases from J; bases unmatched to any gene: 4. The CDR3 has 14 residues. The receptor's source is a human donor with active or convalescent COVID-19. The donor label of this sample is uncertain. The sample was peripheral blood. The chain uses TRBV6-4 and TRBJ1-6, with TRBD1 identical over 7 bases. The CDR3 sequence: CASSSGTDNSPLHF. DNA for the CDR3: TGTGCCAGCAGCTCCGGGACAGATAATTCACCCCTCCACTTT.